These T cell receptor beta chains were read from a single sample in a study of T cell responses to AZD1222 COVID-19 vaccine. Clones were read by immunoSEQ multiplex PCR, and TCRdb kept only the in-frame ones, dropping some. The table shows 150,000 or so clones, with 80% to 90% occurring only once. The specimen was peripheral blood, collected 28 days after the second dose of the MenACWY control vaccine. These receptors came from an adult who received the MenACWY meningococcal vaccine as a control. Both conserved end residues are part of each CDR3. A D gene is named only where the DNA matches it firmly. Only some rows state a clone size, as once, few, many or a class for expanded clones.

d_gene	v_gene	j_gene	abundance	CDR3nt	CDR3aa
NA	TRBV3-1/TRBV3-2	TRBJ1-4	NA	TGTGCCAGCAGGCCGGCAAGGGCCTTTAATGAAAAACTGTTTTTT	CASRPARAFNEKLFF
NA	TRBV6-2/TRBV6-3	TRBJ2-7	NA	TGTGCCAGCAGTTCCCCGCGTACGTACAGGGTATCCTACGAGCAGTACTTC	CASSSPRTYRVSYEQYF
NA	TRBV4-3	TRBJ1-1	NA	TGCGCCAGCAGCCAATGGGGGTCTGAAGCTTTCTTT	CASSQWGSEAFF
TRBD1	TRBV6-5	TRBJ1-2	NA	TGTGCCAGCTCCAAGACAGGGGCCCTCGGCTACACCTTC	CASSKTGALGYTF
NA	TRBV6-1	TRBJ1-1	NA	TGTGCCAGCAGTGATCTTTCGACTGAAGCTTTCTTT	CASSDLSTEAFF
NA	TRBV7-2	TRBJ1-1	NA	TGTGCCAGCAGCTTACAGGGTTCGGGCACTGAAGCTTTCTTT	CASSLQGSGTEAFF
TRBD1	TRBV2	TRBJ1-1	NA	TGTGCCTATACAGGGGACAAGGCGGCTTTCTTT	CAYTGDKAAFF
NA	TRBV18	TRBJ1-4	NA	TGTGCCAGCTCACCGAGCCGGGGGAGGGAAAAACTGTTTTTT	CASSPSRGREKLFF
TRBD1	TRBV28	TRBJ2-5	NA	TGTGCCAGCAGTTCCGGACAGGGGGCATCAGAGACCCAGTACTTC	CASSSGQGASETQYF
NA	TRBV20-1	TRBJ2-7	NA	TGCAGTGCTAGTGCCGGGGTCTCCTACGAGCAGTACTTC	CSASAGVSYEQYF
TRBD1	TRBV3-1/TRBV3-2	TRBJ2-5	NA	TGTGCCAGCAGCCAAGGGGACAGGGTGGGCCAAGAGACCCAGTACTTC	CASSQGDRVGQETQYF
NA	TRBV7-2	TRBJ2-7	NA	TGTGCCAGCAGCTTAGGGCCGGTCCGGGGAGAGCAGTACTTC	CASSLGPVRGEQYF
TRBD2	TRBV19	TRBJ2-5	once	TGTGCCAGTAGTACCCGCCACCCTTCGAGCGGGAGCCTCCAAGAGACCCAGTACTTC	CASSTRHPSSGSLQETQYF
TRBD1	TRBV29-1	TRBJ1-5	NA	TGCAGCGTTGGGACAGGGTTTAGTCAGCCCCAGCATTTT	CSVGTGFSQPQHF
NA	TRBV11-2	TRBJ1-1	NA	TGTGCCAGCCTAAGGGACCCCCACACTGAAGCTTTCTTT	CASLRDPHTEAFF
NA	TRBV2	TRBJ1-2	NA	TGTGCCAGCAGCGAACTGACTCTTAACTATGGCTACACCTTC	CASSELTLNYGYTF
NA	TRBV6-1	TRBJ2-7	few	TGTGCCAGCAGTGTAGTGGGAGTCAATGTGTCCCACGAGCAGTACTTC	CASSVVGVNVSHEQYF
NA	TRBV30	TRBJ1-1	NA	TGTGCCTGGGAAATTTCACCGGGGCAGGGCTTTTGGGGGAACACTGAAGCTTTCTTT	CAWEISPGQGFWGNTEAFF
NA	TRBV15	TRBJ2-7	NA	TGTGCCACCAGCCGGGGGGGACAGGGCTACGAGCAGTACTTC	CATSRGGQGYEQYF
TRBD1	TRBV18	TRBJ1-1	NA	TGTGCCAGCTTTCAGGGGGAGGAGAACACTGAAGCTTTCTTT	CASFQGEENTEAFF
NA	TRBV7-8	TRBJ2-7	NA	TGTGCCAGCAGTAACCTTTGGGGGGGCGCCTACGAGCAGTACTTC	CASSNLWGGAYEQYF
NA	TRBV20-1	TRBJ1-2	NA	TGCAGTGCTAGTTGGGGACGAGGCTACACCTTC	CSASWGRGYTF
TRBD1	TRBV10-3	TRBJ2-7	NA	TGTGCCATCAGTGGGACTGAAGACAGGGCCTACGAGCAGTACTTC	CAISGTEDRAYEQYF
NA	TRBV4-1	TRBJ1-1	NA	TGCGCCAGCAGCCAAGATCTGGGGACTGAAGCTTTCTTT	CASSQDLGTEAFF
NA	TRBV6-5	TRBJ1-2	NA	TGTGCCAGCAGTTACTCATGGGACTCAATTTCCTATGGCTACACCTTC	CASSYSWDSISYGYTF
NA	TRBV4-3	TRBJ2-1	NA	TGCGCCAGCAGCCTTGGAGCGACCTCCTACAATGAGCAGTTCTTC	CASSLGATSYNEQFF
TRBD1	TRBV19	TRBJ1-2	NA	TGTGCCAGTGAGGACAGGGCCTATAACTATGGCTACACCTTC	CASEDRAYNYGYTF
NA	TRBV2	TRBJ2-2	NA	TGTGCCAGCAGTGAATCCACACAGAACACCGGGGAGCTGTTTTTT	CASSESTQNTGELFF
TRBD1	TRBV6-5	TRBJ2-7	NA	TGTGCCAGCAGTTTTGACAGGGCGGACGAGCAGTACTTC	CASSFDRADEQYF
NA	TRBV24-1	TRBJ1-5	NA	TGTGCCACCAGTGATTCACAGGATTGGAGCAATCAGCCCCAGCATTTT	CATSDSQDWSNQPQHF
TRBD1	TRBV19	TRBJ1-2	NA	TGTGCCAGTAGGCCGGGACAGACCTTCTATGGCTACACCTTC	CASRPGQTFYGYTF
NA	TRBV27	TRBJ1-3	NA	TGTGCCAGCGGACTGAGCTCTGGAAACACCATATATTTT	CASGLSSGNTIYF